This is a list of T cell receptor beta chains from one sample in a study of HIV-infected patients and healthy controls. TCRdb analysed the 5' RACE reads with MiXCR anew, one entry per CDR3 protein. Among around 5,300 distinct CDR3 sequences listed, 20% to 25% were seen once. The material was blood, obtained before antiretroviral therapy. The receptor source for this set is an adult with HIV infection. Each CDR3 is given with its conserved first and last residue. The D gene is left open where the match is weak. Clone sizes are given selectively: once, few, many, or a class where the clone is expanded.

>TRBD2|TRBJ2-3|-|TRBV4-2
CASSPTGTSVRDTQYF
TGTGCCAGCAGCCCAACCGGGACTAGCGTCAGAGATACGCAGTATTTT
>-|TRBJ2-1|medium-sized|TRBV15
CATSRDRTPYNEQFF
TGTGCCACCAGCAGAGATCGGACGCCCTACAATGAGCAGTTCTTC
>TRBD2|TRBJ2-2|few|TRBV30
CAWGDYNTGELFF
TGTGCCTGGGGGGACTACAACACCGGGGAGCTGTTTTTT
>-|TRBJ1-2|many|TRBV4-3
CASSQAVRGYGYTF
TGCGCCAGCAGCCAAGCAGTGAGGGGCTATGGCTACACCTTC
>-|TRBJ1-5|many|TRBV11-2
CASSLVGGGNQPQHF
TGTGCCAGCAGCTTAGTAGGGGGGGGCAATCAGCCCCAGCATTTT
>-|TRBJ2-1|medium-sized|TRBV5-1
CASSPSNRVPYSYNEQFF
TGCGCCAGCAGCCCGAGTAACAGGGTTCCGTACTCCTACAATGAGCAGTTCTTC
>TRBD2|TRBJ2-2|-|TRBV6-2/TRBV6-3
CASSYSAGGPDTGELFF
TGTGCCAGCAGTTACTCTGCGGGGGGGCCCGACACCGGGGAGCTGTTTTTT
>-|TRBJ2-3|medium-sized|TRBV12-3/TRBV12-4
CASSLSSPPDTQYF
TGTGCCAGCAGTTTATCTTCTCCGCCAGATACGCAGTATTTT
>TRBD1|TRBJ1-1|few|TRBV10-3
CAISESRGVNTEAFF
TGTGCCATCAGTGAGTCCAGGGGGGTGAACACTGAAGCTTTCTTT
>-|TRBJ2-3|-|TRBV15
CATSRGQPQRTDTQYF
TGTGCCACCAGCAGAGGCCAGCCCCAGCGCACAGATACGCAGTATTTT
>-|TRBJ2-5|large|TRBV5-6
CASSLARRGAPQETQYF
TGTGCCAGCAGCTTGGCCAGACGGGGGGCCCCTCAAGAGACCCAGTACTTC
>-|TRBJ2-1|many|TRBV6-1
CASSERGWNEQFF
TGTGCCAGCAGTGAAAGGGGGTGGAATGAGCAGTTCTTC
>-|TRBJ2-3|many|TRBV2
CASSDVAAYTDTQYF
TGTGCCAGCAGTGATGTAGCAGCTTACACAGATACGCAGTATTTT
>-|TRBJ1-2|many|TRBV30
CAWRIESVGNYGYTF
TGTGCCTGGAGGATTGAGTCGGTCGGTAACTATGGCTACACCTTC
>TRBD1|TRBJ2-7|medium-sized|TRBV15
CATSRDKGTGYYEQYF
TGTGCCACCAGCAGAGATAAGGGGACAGGGTACTACGAGCAGTACTTC
>-|TRBJ2-7|many|TRBV28
CASSPTGPYEQYF
TGTGCCAGCAGCCCGACAGGCCCCTACGAGCAGTACTTC